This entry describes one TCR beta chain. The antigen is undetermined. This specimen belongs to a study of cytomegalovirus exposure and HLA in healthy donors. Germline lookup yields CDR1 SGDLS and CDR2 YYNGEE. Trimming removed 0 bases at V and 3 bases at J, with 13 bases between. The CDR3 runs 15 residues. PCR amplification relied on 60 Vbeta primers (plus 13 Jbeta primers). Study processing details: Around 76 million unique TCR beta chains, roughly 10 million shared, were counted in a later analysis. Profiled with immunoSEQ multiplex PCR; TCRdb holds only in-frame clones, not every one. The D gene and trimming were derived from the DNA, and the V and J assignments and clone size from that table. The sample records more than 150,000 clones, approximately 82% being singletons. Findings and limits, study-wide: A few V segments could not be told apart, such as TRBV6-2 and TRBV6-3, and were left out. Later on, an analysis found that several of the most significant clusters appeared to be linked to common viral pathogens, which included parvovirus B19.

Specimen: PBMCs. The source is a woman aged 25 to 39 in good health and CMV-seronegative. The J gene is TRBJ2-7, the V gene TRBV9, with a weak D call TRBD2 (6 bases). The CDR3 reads CASSVDLGGYYEQYF. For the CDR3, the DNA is TGTGCCAGCAGCGTAGATCTCGGAGGGTACTACGAGCAGTACTTC.